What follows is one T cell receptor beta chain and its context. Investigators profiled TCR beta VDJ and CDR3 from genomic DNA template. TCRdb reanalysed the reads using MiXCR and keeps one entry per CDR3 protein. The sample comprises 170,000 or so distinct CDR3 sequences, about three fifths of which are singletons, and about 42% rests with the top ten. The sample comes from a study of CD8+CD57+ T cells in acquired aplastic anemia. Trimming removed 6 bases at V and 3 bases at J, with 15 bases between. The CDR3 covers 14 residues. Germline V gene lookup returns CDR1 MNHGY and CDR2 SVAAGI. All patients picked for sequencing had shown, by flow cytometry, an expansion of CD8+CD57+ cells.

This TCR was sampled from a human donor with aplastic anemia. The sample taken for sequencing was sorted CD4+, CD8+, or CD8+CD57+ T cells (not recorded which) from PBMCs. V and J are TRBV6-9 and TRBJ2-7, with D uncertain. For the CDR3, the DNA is TGTGCCAGCAGCGATTCTCGACCTCGCTACGAGCAGTACTTC. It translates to CASSDSRPRYEQYF.